The 7 T cell receptor beta chains below come from one sample, sequenced in a study of prognosis after radiotherapy for stage I lung cancer. Genomic DNA was the source, and TCR beta CDR3 was amplified from it by two-round multiplex PCR. With primers specific to each TRBV and TRBJ gene, the first-round PCR was performed. Each CDR3 protein is one row after TCRdb ran MiXCR on the multiplex PCR reads. This sample has about 14,000 distinct CDR3 sequences; 25% to 35% occur once, and the top ten carry 10% to 11%. Sequenced here: PBMCs, sampled before or after stereotactic body radiation therapy (not recorded which). The receptors shown here come from a donor aged 50 or older with non-small cell lung cancer.

This clonotype appeared many times. V gene TRBV12-3 or TRBV12-4 combines with J gene TRBJ1-1; D remains ambiguous. There are 13 residues in the CDR3. V shed 5 bases and J shed 3 bases, with 10 bases lying between them. CDR3 in amino acids: CASSPFWDTEAFF. The DNA of the CDR3 is TGTGCCAGCAGTCCGTTTTGGGACACTGAAGCTTTCTTT.

This clonotype has a count of ten or more. The chain couples TRBV18 to TRBJ2-2, with D unclear. Germline V gives CDR1 KGHSH, CDR2 LQKENI. V was clipped by 6 bases and J by 0 bases, with 11 bases between them. This CDR3 has 15 amino acids. This CDR3 is CASSLDGANTGELFF. The CDR3 DNA sequence: TGTGCCAGCTCCCTGGACGGAGCGAACACCGGGGAGCTGTTTTTT.

This clonotype is classed as medium-sized. The V call is TRBV20-1, the J call TRBJ2-1, with 8 bases that match TRBD2. V shed 5 bases and J 3 bases; nucleotides not matched to a gene: 3. Germline-derived CDR1 and CDR2 are DFQATT and SNEGSKA (reference sequence). This CDR3 comprises 13 residues. This CDR3 reads CSAVAGLYNEQFF. CDR3 sequence (DNA): TGCAGTGCTGTAGCGGGACTCTACAATGAGCAGTTCTTC.

The sample holds many counts of this clonotype. The chain uses TRBV19 and TRBJ2-2; 9 bases agree with TRBD1. Trimming took 5 bases from V and 4 from J; bases not matched to a gene: 2. In germline, CDR1 is LNHDA, CDR2 SQIVND (reference sequence). CDR3 length equals 14 residues. DNA of the CDR3: TGTGCCAGTAGTGACAGGGGGGTCACCGGGGAGCTGTTTTTT. This encodes CASSDRGVTGELFF.

This clonotype appeared many times. V and J are TRBV3-1 and TRBJ2-3; no clear D. The CDR3 sequence is 12 residues long. Between the trimmed V and J ends, which lost 1 base and 3 bases, there was a span of 2 bases. CDR1 and CDR2 from the germline V gene are LGHDT and YNNKEL (reference sequence). The CDR3 nucleotides read TGTGCCAGCAGCCAAGTGACAGATACGCAGTATTTT. Its protein product is CASSQVTDTQYF.

Sample share makes this clonotype medium-sized. For the CDR3, the DNA is TGCGCCAGCAGCTTGGTCTCTAGCGGGAGGGCCGCGGCAGATACGCAGTATTTT. This codes for CASSLVSSGRAAADTQYF. This rearrangement joins TRBV5-1 to TRBJ2-3, with TRBD2 identical over 12 bases. The germline gives CDR1 SGHRS, CDR2 YFSETQ. This CDR3 comprises 18 residues. The junction had 9 bases not matched to a gene; V was cut back by 0 bases and J by 4 bases.

The V call is TRBV6-1, the J call TRBJ1-4, with 7 positions matching TRBD1. J gave up 8 bases and V 6 bases, and 9 bases lay outside the gene matches. Germline values: CDR1 MNHNS, CDR2 SASEGT. The CDR3 is made up of 14 amino acids. The CDR3: CASRLSGGGEKLFF. In DNA form, the CDR3 reads TGTGCCAGCAGACTGTCAGGGGGGGGGGAAAAACTGTTTTTT.